The rows below give T cell receptor beta chains drawn from one sample of a study of blood T cell repertoires in COVID-19. Method: immunoSEQ multiplex PCR; TCRdb's copy keeps in-frame clones and lacks some. This sample has about 240,000 clones, with roughly 80% found just once. Sequencing input: peripheral blood. The receptors were sampled from a woman aged 18-29 years with acute or convalescent COVID-19. Each CDR3 is given with its conserved first and last residue. Clone sizes are given selectively: once, few, many, or a class where the clone is expanded.

CDR3 length: 16; clone size: -; V gene: TRBV30; CDR3 protein: CAWSLTIQGAYGRYTF
CDR3 length: 16; clone size: -; V gene: TRBV29-1; CDR3 protein: CSVLFKQEGSTDTQYF
CDR3 length: 18; clone size: -; V gene: TRBV7-2; CDR3 protein: CASSEKGNPSLRSETQYF
CDR3 length: 14; clone size: many; V gene: TRBV7-9; CDR3 protein: CASTVQGINSPLHF
CDR3 length: 13; clone size: -; V gene: TRBV27; CDR3 protein: CASSSTYQETQYF
CDR3 length: 15; clone size: -; V gene: TRBV7-2; CDR3 protein: CASSSPDRGVYEQYF
CDR3 length: 20; clone size: -; V gene: TRBV4-1; CDR3 protein: CASSSLVGAPTIKNTGELFF
CDR3 length: 17; clone size: once; V gene: TRBV30; CDR3 protein: CALLYLPGQGVGTEAFF
CDR3 length: 15; clone size: -; V gene: TRBV7-9; CDR3 protein: CASSLTGQGGYGYTF
CDR3 length: 12; clone size: -; V gene: TRBV12-3/TRBV12-4; CDR3 protein: CASSFTVGEQYF
CDR3 length: 15; clone size: -; V gene: TRBV6-5; CDR3 protein: CASSYLAGVDTEAFF
CDR3 length: 16; clone size: -; V gene: TRBV7-9; CDR3 protein: CASSLGGQGHNQPQHF
CDR3 length: 16; clone size: -; V gene: TRBV25-1; CDR3 protein: CASSEWLGASGNTIYF
CDR3 length: 15; clone size: -; V gene: TRBV6-5; CDR3 protein: CASSYGLLGANVLTF
CDR3 length: 12; clone size: -; V gene: TRBV14; CDR3 protein: CASSRYIHEQFF
CDR3 length: 17; clone size: -; V gene: TRBV28; CDR3 protein: CASSFILAGGPSYEQYF
CDR3 length: 14; clone size: -; V gene: TRBV5-1; CDR3 protein: CASSPGLGGETQYF
CDR3 length: 18; clone size: -; V gene: TRBV7-9; CDR3 protein: CASSPQGALAGNQETQYF
CDR3 length: 15; clone size: -; V gene: TRBV28; CDR3 protein: CASSPRLVGVDEQFF
CDR3 length: 17; clone size: -; V gene: TRBV14; CDR3 protein: CASSQVGNRGRNYGYTF
CDR3 length: 13; clone size: -; V gene: TRBV2; CDR3 protein: CAGDRGRQETQYF
CDR3 length: 15; clone size: few; V gene: TRBV3-1/TRBV3-2; CDR3 protein: CASSPTSGNTYEQYF
CDR3 length: 15; clone size: -; V gene: TRBV9; CDR3 protein: CASSVALSPRVEQFF
CDR3 length: 16; clone size: -; V gene: TRBV30; CDR3 protein: CAWSGEREGHYNEQFF
CDR3 length: 15; clone size: few; V gene: TRBV19; CDR3 protein: CASSISLVNTGELFF
CDR3 length: 14; clone size: -; V gene: TRBV27; CDR3 protein: CASSLPGFGQPQHF
CDR3 length: 15; clone size: -; V gene: TRBV28; CDR3 protein: CASSLDDRDYYGYTF
CDR3 length: 16; clone size: few; V gene: TRBV7-2; CDR3 protein: CASSLQGRGYNSPLHF
CDR3 length: 16; clone size: -; V gene: TRBV18; CDR3 protein: CASSLGGTGRYNEQFF
CDR3 length: 14; clone size: -; V gene: TRBV18; CDR3 protein: CASSPSRGPYEQYF
CDR3 length: 16; clone size: few; V gene: TRBV24-1; CDR3 protein: CATSDPLAGEVGEQFF
CDR3 length: 16; clone size: -; V gene: TRBV30; CDR3 protein: CAWSVGGGAGNQPQHF
CDR3 length: 12; clone size: -; V gene: TRBV29-1; CDR3 protein: CSSQTGFDEAFF
CDR3 length: 15; clone size: -; V gene: TRBV5-5; CDR3 protein: CASSQTSGWANEQFF
CDR3 length: 13; clone size: -; V gene: TRBV28; CDR3 protein: CASSLSGTNGYTF
CDR3 length: 17; clone size: once; V gene: TRBV19; CDR3 protein: CASRPGLPAKGNQPQHF
CDR3 length: 15; clone size: few; V gene: TRBV9; CDR3 protein: CASSWLGQSNYGYTF
CDR3 length: 12; clone size: -; V gene: TRBV29-1; CDR3 protein: CSVEDWAGTAFF
CDR3 length: 14; clone size: many; V gene: TRBV6-5; CDR3 protein: CASSYSGGARGYTF
CDR3 length: 15; clone size: many; V gene: TRBV30; CDR3 protein: CAWSALGLAAGELFF
CDR3 length: 15; clone size: few; V gene: TRBV7-3; CDR3 protein: CASSRDREGTGELFF
CDR3 length: 17; clone size: -; V gene: TRBV28; CDR3 protein: CASSLTPGQGANYGYTF
CDR3 length: 13; clone size: -; V gene: TRBV27; CDR3 protein: CASSFRVDYGYTF
CDR3 length: 15; clone size: once; V gene: TRBV6-6; CDR3 protein: CASTRGLAGYNEQFF
CDR3 length: 14; clone size: -; V gene: TRBV10-3; CDR3 protein: CAIRGQSSVYGYTF
CDR3 length: 17; clone size: -; V gene: TRBV21-1; CDR3 protein: CASSKEEREGANSPLHF
CDR3 length: 15; clone size: -; V gene: TRBV5-6; CDR3 protein: CASSLGRFSGNTIYF
CDR3 length: 14; clone size: -; V gene: TRBV7-2; CDR3 protein: CASSLGGQGGEQFF
CDR3 length: 15; clone size: -; V gene: TRBV6-5; CDR3 protein: CASSYTDRLSDEQYF
CDR3 length: 14; clone size: -; V gene: TRBV18; CDR3 protein: CASSPPGQMNTIYF
CDR3 length: 16; clone size: -; V gene: TRBV3-1/TRBV3-2; CDR3 protein: CASSQGRGVMNTEAFF
CDR3 length: 16; clone size: once; V gene: TRBV7-2; CDR3 protein: CASSFILTGNSYEQYF
CDR3 length: 13; clone size: -; V gene: TRBV10-1; CDR3 protein: CASRDQGSDTIYF
CDR3 length: 18; clone size: -; V gene: TRBV13; CDR3 protein: CASSLYSLLAGVTDEQFF
CDR3 length: 12; clone size: -; V gene: TRBV30; CDR3 protein: CAWRIRGNEQFF